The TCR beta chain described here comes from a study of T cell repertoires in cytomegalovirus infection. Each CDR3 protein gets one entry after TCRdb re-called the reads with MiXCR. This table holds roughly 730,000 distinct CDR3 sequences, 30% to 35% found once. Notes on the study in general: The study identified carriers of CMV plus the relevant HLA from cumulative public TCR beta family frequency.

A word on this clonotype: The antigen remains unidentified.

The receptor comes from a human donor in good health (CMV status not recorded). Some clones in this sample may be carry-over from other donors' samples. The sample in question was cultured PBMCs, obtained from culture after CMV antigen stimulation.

CDR3 sequence reads: CASSSRQNQPQHF. CDR3 DNA sequence: TGTGCCAGCAGCTCCAGACAGAATCAGCCCCAGCATTTT. This chain links TRBV7-2 with TRBJ1-5; possibly TRBD1 for D (5 bases). The germline V gene encodes CDR1 SGHTA and CDR2 FQGNSA. The CDR3 has 13 residues. V dropped 4 bases and J dropped 4 bases, with 8 bases sitting between them.